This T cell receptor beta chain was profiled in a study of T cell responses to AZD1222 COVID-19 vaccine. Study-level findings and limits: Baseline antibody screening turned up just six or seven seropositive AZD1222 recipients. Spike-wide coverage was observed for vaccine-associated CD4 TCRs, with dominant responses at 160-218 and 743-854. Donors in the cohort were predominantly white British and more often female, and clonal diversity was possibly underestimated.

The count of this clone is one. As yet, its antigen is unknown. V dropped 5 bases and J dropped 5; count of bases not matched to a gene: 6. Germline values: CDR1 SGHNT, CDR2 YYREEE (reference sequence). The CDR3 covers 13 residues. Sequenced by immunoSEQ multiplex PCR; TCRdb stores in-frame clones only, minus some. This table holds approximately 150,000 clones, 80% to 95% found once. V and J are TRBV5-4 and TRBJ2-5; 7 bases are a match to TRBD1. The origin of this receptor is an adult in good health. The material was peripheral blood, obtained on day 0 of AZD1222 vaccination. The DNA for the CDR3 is TGTGCCAGCAGTTCACCGGGACAGGAGACCCAGTACTTC. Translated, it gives CASSSPGQETQYF.